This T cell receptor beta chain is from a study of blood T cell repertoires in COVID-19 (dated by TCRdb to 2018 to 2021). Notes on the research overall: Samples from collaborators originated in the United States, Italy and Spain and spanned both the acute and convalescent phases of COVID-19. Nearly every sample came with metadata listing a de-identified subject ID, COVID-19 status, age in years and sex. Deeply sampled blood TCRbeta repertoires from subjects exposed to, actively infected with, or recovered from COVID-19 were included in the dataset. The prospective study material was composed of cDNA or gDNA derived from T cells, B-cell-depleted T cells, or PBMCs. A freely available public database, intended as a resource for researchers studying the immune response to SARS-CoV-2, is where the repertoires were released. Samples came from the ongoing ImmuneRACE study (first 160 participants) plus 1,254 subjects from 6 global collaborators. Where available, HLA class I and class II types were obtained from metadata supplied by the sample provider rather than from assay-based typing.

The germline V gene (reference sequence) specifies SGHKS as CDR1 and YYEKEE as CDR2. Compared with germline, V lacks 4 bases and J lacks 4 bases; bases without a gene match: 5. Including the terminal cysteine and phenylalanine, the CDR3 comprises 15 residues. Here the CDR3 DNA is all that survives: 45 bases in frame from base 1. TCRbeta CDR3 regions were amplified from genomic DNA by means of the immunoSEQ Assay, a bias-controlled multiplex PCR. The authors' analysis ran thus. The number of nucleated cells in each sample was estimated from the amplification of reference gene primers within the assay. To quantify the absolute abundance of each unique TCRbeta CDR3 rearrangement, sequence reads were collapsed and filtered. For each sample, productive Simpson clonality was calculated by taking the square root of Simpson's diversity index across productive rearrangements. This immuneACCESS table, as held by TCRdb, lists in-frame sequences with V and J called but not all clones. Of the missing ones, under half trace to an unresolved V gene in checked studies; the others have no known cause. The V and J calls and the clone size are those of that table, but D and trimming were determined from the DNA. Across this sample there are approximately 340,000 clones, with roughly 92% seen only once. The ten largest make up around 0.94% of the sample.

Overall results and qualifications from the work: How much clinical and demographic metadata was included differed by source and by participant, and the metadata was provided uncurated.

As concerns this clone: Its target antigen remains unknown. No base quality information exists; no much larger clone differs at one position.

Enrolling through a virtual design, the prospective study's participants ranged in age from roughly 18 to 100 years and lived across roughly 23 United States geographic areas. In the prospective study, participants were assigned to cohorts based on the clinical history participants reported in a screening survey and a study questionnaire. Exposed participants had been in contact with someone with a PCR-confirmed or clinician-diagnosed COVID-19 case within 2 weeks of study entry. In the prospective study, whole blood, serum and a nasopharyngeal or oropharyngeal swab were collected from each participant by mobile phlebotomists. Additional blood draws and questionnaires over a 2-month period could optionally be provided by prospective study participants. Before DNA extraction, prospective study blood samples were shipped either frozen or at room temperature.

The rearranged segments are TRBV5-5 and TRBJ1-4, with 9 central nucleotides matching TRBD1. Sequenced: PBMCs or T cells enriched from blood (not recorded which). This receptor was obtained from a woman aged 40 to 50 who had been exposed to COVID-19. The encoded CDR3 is CASSPQDRGNEKLFF. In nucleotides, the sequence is TGTGCCAGCAGCCCGCAGGACAGGGGTAATGAAAAACTGTTTTTT. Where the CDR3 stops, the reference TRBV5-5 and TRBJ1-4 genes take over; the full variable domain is DAGVTQSPTHLIKTRGQQVTLRCSPISGHKSVSWYQQVLGQGPQFIFQYYEKEERGRGNFPDRFSARQFPNYSSELNVNALLLGDSALYLCASSPQDRGNEKLFFGSGTQLSVL.